This T cell receptor (beta chain) came from a study of blood T cell repertoires in COVID-19. Across the whole study: The samples span acute and convalescent COVID-19 from the United States, Italy and Spain. T cells, B-cell-depleted T cells, or PBMCs provided the cDNA or gDNA that served as material.

TCRdb's copy holds only in-frame clones and misses some; the assay was immunoSEQ multiplex PCR. Among just over 300,000 clones, around 90% were seen once, and the ten largest hold less than 2.5%. The junction had 14 bases not matched to a gene; V was cut back by 4 bases and J by 5 bases. This CDR3 contains 17 residues. Germline CDR1 reads SGHKS; CDR2 reads YYEKEE (reference sequence). This clonotype originated in a man aged 18 to 30 with active or convalescent COVID-19. The source material was peripheral blood. The chain recombines TRBV5-5 with TRBJ1-4, with 7 bases aligning to TRBD1. CDR3 nucleotides: TGTGCCAGCAGCCGGGTTATGGGTACAGGGGTGAATGAAAAACTGTTTTTT. Translated, it gives CASSRVMGTGVNEKLFF.